This T cell receptor beta chain was found in a study of T cells in Graves' hyperthyroidism and ophthalmopathy. Study observations and caveats: The model foresaw ophthalmopathy a median roughly 6.3 months prior to onset. Most thyroid clonotypes expanded above 0.001 appeared in blood too. Ophthalmopathy was told apart from stable hyperthyroidism by a 13 V-J model.

Uncontrolled infections, other autoimmune diseases, pregnancy or lactation led to exclusion of patients. Amplification yielded TCR beta CDR3 regions, with RNA transcripts as the source. Primed by the HTBI set, a first-round RT-PCR was run on the TCR CDR3. TCRdb reprocessed the multiplex PCR reads with MiXCR, giving one entry per CDR3 protein. The sample has 500,000 to 750,000 distinct CDR3 sequences; 40% to 55% are singletons. CDR1 is DFQATT, CDR2 SNEGSKA, per germline (reference sequence). The J segment lost 3 bases and the V segment lost 3 bases, leaving 10 bases of the junction unmatched. This CDR3 is built from 15 residues. Notes on this clonotype: The antigen remains unidentified. The missing conserved phenylalanine or tryptophan at the end of this CDR3 makes a read error likely.

Source material: peripheral blood or thyroid tissue (not recorded which). The receptor comes from a woman younger than 30 with Graves' hyperthyroidism. The rearrangement joins TRBV20-1 to TRBJ1-1; 7 nucleotides match TRBD1. In nucleotides, the CDR3 is TGCAGTGCTAGGGACAACAGGGGCATTGACACTGAAGCTTTCCTC. Translated: CSARDNRGIDTEAFL.